Sequencing of this TCR beta chain was carried out in a study of blood T cell repertoires in COVID-19. Study-level background: Specimens from acute and convalescent COVID-19 originated in the United States, Italy and Spain. PBMCs, B-cell-depleted T cells, or T cells provided the cDNA or gDNA that made up the material.

Points on this clone: Other DNA sequences in the same sample also yield this CDR3.

TCRdb keeps only in-frame clones here, not all; method: immunoSEQ multiplex PCR. This sample carries about 670,000 clones, 85% to 90% of them seen once, and the ten largest clones take more than 0.25%. CDR1 GTSNPN and CDR2 SVGIG come from the germline V gene (reference sequence). The CDR3 consists of 13 residues. V lost 0 bases and J lost 0, with 5 bases in between. Sequencing used peripheral blood. The V and J genes are TRBV30 and TRBJ1-2; unclear D gene. The sequence came from a woman younger than 35 with acute or convalescent COVID-19. The CDR3 sequence: CAWSVKSNYGYTF. In nucleotides, the CDR3 is TGTGCCTGGAGTGTCAAATCTAACTATGGCTACACCTTC.